The 30 T cell receptor beta chains presented below share a single source sample, sequenced in a study of blood T cell repertoires in COVID-19. Assay used: immunoSEQ multiplex PCR; TCRdb lists only in-frame clones, some missing. The data contain fewer than 120,000 clones, almost 80% of them singletons. Sequencing was performed on peripheral blood. The source is an elderly woman with active or convalescent COVID-19.

V and J are TRBV27 and TRBJ1-6; 8 nucleotides align to TRBD1. There are 13 residues in the CDR3. J was trimmed by 10 bases and V by 6 bases; bases with no gene match: 5. Germline V gene lookup returns CDR1 MNHEY and CDR2 SMNVEV (reference sequence). CDR3 region: CASRGQGGSPLHF. CDR3 sequence (DNA): TGTGCCAGCAGAGGACAGGGCGGATCACCCCTCCACTTT.

CDR3 coding DNA: TGTGCCAGCAGTACTATCCACTGGACTAGCGGGGGATCCTACGAGCAGTACTTC. This sequence encodes CASSTIHWTSGGSYEQYF. The chain is built from TRBV6-2 or TRBV6-3 and TRBJ2-7, with 13 bases fitting TRBD2. Losses at the gene ends were 5 bases for V and 1 base for J; bases not matched to a gene: 11. The CDR3 extends over 18 amino acids. Germline CDR1 MNHEY, CDR2 SVGEGT.

The V call is TRBV5-1, the J call TRBJ2-2, with 12 nucleotides matching TRBD2. Unmatched junction bases numbered 5, after V lost 4 bases and J lost 1 base. Germline values: CDR1 SGHRS, CDR2 YFSETQ. The CDR3 contains 17 residues. In DNA, the CDR3 is TGCGCCAGCAGCCGCGCGACTAGCGGGAGGAACACCGGGGAGCTGTTTTTT. Residues: CASSRATSGRNTGELFF.

V and J are TRBV5-1 and TRBJ1-4; 7 bases are shared with TRBD1. V was clipped by 4 bases and J by 13 bases; unmatched bases: 13. CDR3 length equals 14 residues. Germline V gene lookup returns CDR1 SGHRS and CDR2 YFSETQ. CDR3 region: CASSALPGQNRLFF. The CDR3 nucleotides are TGCGCCAGCAGCGCCCTTCCGGGACAGAATAGACTGTTTTTT.

The chain couples TRBV5-4 to TRBJ1-3; the D is unclear. The length of the CDR3 is 15 residues. Germline CDR1 reads SGHNT; CDR2 reads YYREEE (reference sequence). Trimming took off 4 bases at V and 0 bases at J, with 11 bases between the two ends. CDR3 sequence (DNA): TGTGCCAGCAGCCCCTCGTCTAACTCTGGAAACACCATATATTTT. This codes for CASSPSSNSGNTIYF.

This clone appeared a single time. The chain employs TRBV11-2 and TRBJ2-1; D possibly corresponds to TRBD2 (6 bases). Trimming shortened V by 5 bases and J by 7 bases, and 15 bases separated the two germline ends. Germline V CDR1 and CDR2: SGHAT, FQNNGV. The CDR3 totals 14 residues. CDR3 amino acids: CASSQTGVLNEQFF. Written as DNA, the CDR3 is TGTGCCAGCAGCCAAACGGGAGTGTTAAATGAGCAGTTCTTC.

This chain joins TRBV5-1 and TRBJ1-2, with 8 bases lining up with TRBD1. CDR3 length equals 15 residues. CDR1 is SGHRS, CDR2 YFSETQ, per germline. V lost 4 bases to trimming and J lost 4 bases; unmatched junction nucleotides: 9. CDR3 amino acids: CASSPAGGRGYGYTF. Written as DNA, the CDR3 is TGCGCCAGCAGCCCGGCAGGGGGCCGGGGCTATGGCTACACCTTC.

V gene TRBV5-1 combines with J gene TRBJ2-1, with 7 bases aligning to TRBD2. CDR3 length: 14 amino acids. J gave up 8 bases and V 6 bases, and 11 bases lay outside the gene matches. Germline CDR1 SGHRS, CDR2 YFSETQ. The CDR3 spells CASNVGAGTHEQFF. For the CDR3, the DNA is TGCGCCAGCAATGTTGGAGCGGGAACCCATGAGCAGTTCTTC. Together with reference TRBV5-1 and TRBJ2-1, the CDR3 gives the full variable domain: KAGVTQTPRYLIKTRGQQVTLSCSPISGHRSVSWYQQTPGQGLQFLFEYFSETQRNKGNFPGRFSGRQFSNSRSEMNVSTLELGDSALYLCASNVGAGTHEQFFGPGTRLTVL.

J is TRBJ2-5 and V is TRBV27; no reliable D call. This CDR3 spans 15 amino acids. From germline, CDR1 is MNHEY and CDR2 SMNVEV (reference sequence). Trimming took off 2 bases at V and 5 bases at J, with 15 bases between the two ends. The CDR3 here is CASSLGFGPRETQYF. Here the CDR3 DNA reads TGTGCCAGCAGTTTAGGTTTCGGCCCGCGGGAGACCCAGTACTTC.

This clone was seen more than once but under ten times. The J gene is TRBJ2-7, the V gene TRBV6-5; TRBD2 matches at 9 bases. CDR1 and CDR2 (germline): MNHEY, SVGAGI. The CDR3 covers 15 residues. Germline trimming cut 6 bases from V and 3 bases from J; bases unmatched to any gene: 9. The CDR3 loop is CASSILAGDLYEQYF. CDR3 DNA sequence: TGTGCCAGCAGCATATTAGCGGGAGATCTCTACGAGCAGTACTTC.

The rearrangement uses TRBV9 and TRBJ1-1; D remains ambiguous. The V gene lost 2 bases and the J gene lost 0 bases, with 8 bases spanning the gap. CDR3 length: 14 residues. CDR1 is SGDLS and CDR2 is YYNGEE in the germline V gene. In DNA form, the CDR3 reads TGTGCCAGCAGCGTCGGGATCATGAACACTGAAGCTTTCTTT. Protein: CASSVGIMNTEAFF.

The chain couples TRBV5-8 to TRBJ2-7, with D possibly TRBD2 on 5 matching bases. This CDR3 spans 15 amino acids. Germline lookup yields CDR1 SGHTS and CDR2 YDEGEE. V dropped 0 bases and J dropped 7 bases, with 17 bases sitting between them. CDR3: CASSLASNGVGEQYF. As DNA, the CDR3 is TGTGCCAGCAGCTTGGCTTCTAACGGGGTTGGTGAGCAGTACTTC.

The rearrangement joins TRBV5-1 to TRBJ2-3, with TRBD2 matching over 13 bases. Germline V lookup: CDR1 SGHRS, CDR2 YFSETQ. The CDR3 has 19 amino acids. The V and J ends lost 3 bases and 0 bases, in that order; junction bases with no gene match: 10. As DNA, the CDR3 is TGCGCCAGCAGCTACGGACTAGCGGGAGCAGGGTTTAGCACAGATACGCAGTATTTT. Translation: CASSYGLAGAGFSTDTQYF.

The rearrangement joins TRBV30 to TRBJ1-2, with D unresolved. CDR1 and CDR2 (germline): GTSNPN, SVGIG (reference sequence). CDR3 length: 12 amino acids. Trimming left V 4 bases short and J 5 bases short, with 11 bases between. The CDR3 loop reads CAWTPPSYGYTF. CDR3 DNA: TGTGCCTGGACCCCACCCAGTTATGGCTACACCTTC.

A note on this clone: The junction and the germline gene differ at one end; a read error may be behind it. The genes are TRBV7-7 and TRBJ1-4, with D unresolved. This CDR3 is 13 amino acids long. CDR1 and CDR2 (germline): SSHAT, FNYEAQ (reference sequence). CDR3 coding DNA: TGTGCTAGCAGCTCCCGGGTTGGGGAAAAACTGTTTTTT. Protein sequence: CASSSRVGEKLFF.

This chain connects TRBV7-9 to TRBJ2-6; D is perhaps TRBD2 (5 bases). The CDR3 runs 15 residues. Trimming removed 2 bases from V and 4 bases from J, with 9 bases in between. The germline CDR1 and CDR2 sequences are SEHNR and FQNEAQ (reference sequence). The CDR3 region is CASSLTTGGANVLTF. The CDR3 DNA reads TGTGCCAGCAGCTTAACAACGGGAGGGGCCAACGTCCTGACTTTC. Supplemented by reference TRBV7-9 and TRBJ2-6, the full variable domain reads DTGVSQNPRHKITKRGQNVTFRCDPISEHNRLYWYRQTLGQGPEFLTYFQNEAQLEKSRLLSDRFSAERPKGSFSTLEIQRTEQGDSAMYLCASSLTTGGANVLTFGAGSRLTVL.

This clone was seen a handful of times. The chain carries TRBV5-1 and TRBJ2-5; 15 bases are shared with TRBD2. Per the germline V gene, CDR1 is SGHRS and CDR2 is YFSETQ. There are 16 residues in the CDR3. Trimming cost V 4 bases and J 4 bases; bases outside gene matches: 5. CDR3 coding DNA: TGCGCCAGCAGCATAGGACTAGCGGGAGGGGCAGAGACCCAGTACTTC. It yields the protein CASSIGLAGGAETQYF. The whole variable domain, filled in from reference TRBV5-1 and TRBJ2-5, reads KAGVTQTPRYLIKTRGQQVTLSCSPISGHRSVSWYQQTPGQGLQFLFEYFSETQRNKGNFPGRFSGRQFSNSRSEMNVSTLELGDSALYLCASSIGLAGGAETQYFGPGTRLLVL.

This chain links TRBV11-2 with TRBJ1-2; no clear D. The CDR3 extends over 13 amino acids. Trimming removed 5 bases from V and 0 bases from J, with 7 bases in between. The germline V gene encodes CDR1 SGHAT and CDR2 FQNNGV. CDR3 coding DNA: TGTGCCAGCAGCCCCCAGTCTAACTATGGCTACACCTTC. It encodes CASSPQSNYGYTF.

This clone has just one count. The chain carries TRBV7-9 and TRBJ2-7; D not certain. CDR3 size: 11 residues. The germline CDR1 and CDR2 sequences are SEHNR and FQNEAQ (reference sequence). V was trimmed by 4 bases and J by 3 bases, leaving 4 bases between them. The DNA for the CDR3 is TGTGCCAGCAGCTCCAACTACGAGCAGTACTTC. It yields the protein CASSSNYEQYF.

This chain uses TRBV3-1 (or the pseudogene TRBV3-2) with TRBJ2-7, with D uncertain. The length of the CDR3 is 15 residues. CDR1 LGHDT and CDR2 YNNKEL come from the germline V gene (reference sequence). The V gene lost 0 bases and the J gene lost 1 base, with 10 bases spanning the gap. The CDR3 DNA reads TGTGCCAGCAGCCAAGATTTCGCACAGTCCTACGAGCAGTACTTC. This codes for CASSQDFAQSYEQYF.

V is TRBV6-6 and J is TRBJ2-3; D gene ambiguous. CDR1 is MNHNY and CDR2 is SVGAGI in the germline V gene (reference sequence). Trimming removed 0 bases at V and 1 base at J, with 11 bases between. The length of the CDR3 is 16 residues. In DNA, the CDR3 is TGTGCCAGCAGTTACTCGGAGCAGAGCGGCACAGATACGCAGTATTTT. Its translation is CASSYSEQSGTDTQYF.

The gene calls are TRBV9 and TRBJ2-3; TRBD2 matches at 11 bases. This CDR3 has 15 residues. V trimming: 4 bases; J trimming: 6 bases; junction bases outside the gene matches: 7. Germline lookup yields CDR1 SGDLS and CDR2 YYNGEE. The CDR3 sequence is CASSFSGRATDTQYF. The CDR3 bases are TGTGCCAGCAGCTTTAGCGGGAGGGCAACCGATACGCAGTATTTT.

This clone turned up a few times. The chain uses TRBV7-9 and TRBJ1-5; TRBD1 agrees at 8 bases. The CDR3 length is 14 residues. Trimming took 5 bases from V and 2 from J; bases not matched to a gene: 2. In germline, CDR1 is SEHNR, CDR2 FQNEAQ (reference sequence). The CDR3 nucleotides are TGTGCCAGCAGCCAGACAGGGGGCAATCAGCCCCAGCATTTT. Its translation is CASSQTGGNQPQHF.

This clone was recorded a few times. The chain combines TRBV28 with TRBJ1-1; unclear D gene. The CDR3 runs 16 residues. The germline CDR1 and CDR2 sequences are MDHEN and SYDVKM. Trimming cost V 5 bases and J 4 bases, with 20 bases left between them. The CDR3 DNA is TGTGCCAGCAGTCCGCTGCCGGCCCGGGGAGGCACTGAAGCTTTCTTT. The encoded protein is CASSPLPARGGTEAFF.

DNA of the CDR3: TGTGCCAGCAGCTACTCAGGCATCGGGGAGCTGTTTTTT. It yields the protein CASSYSGIGELFF. The chain has TRBV7-2 and TRBJ2-2; D remains unclear. CDR3 length: 13 residues. The germline CDR1 and CDR2 sequences are SGHTA and FQGNSA. V was shortened by 4 bases and J by 7 bases, with 10 bases between the two germline ends. Looking up the rest from reference TRBV7-2 and TRBJ2-2 gives the full variable domain: GAGVSQSPSNKVTEKGKDVELRCDPISGHTALYWYRQSLGQGLEFLIYFQGNSAPDKSGLPSDRFSAERTGGSVSTLTIQRTQQEDSAVYLCASSYSGIGELFFGEGSRLTVL.

This clone showed up just a few times. V gene TRBV6-9 combines with J gene TRBJ2-7, with 7 positions matching TRBD1. CDR1 and CDR2 from the germline V gene are MNHGY and SVAAGI. The CDR3 runs 16 residues. V shed 2 bases and J 2 bases; nucleotides not matched to a gene: 9. CDR3 nucleotide sequence: TGTGCCAGCAGTTATCCCCCTGGACAGGCGCCCTACGAGCAGTACTTC. It specifies CASSYPPGQAPYEQYF.

This rearrangement joins TRBV10-3 to TRBJ2-7, with 11 nucleotides matching TRBD2. CDR3 length: 17 residues. In germline, CDR1 is ENHRY, CDR2 SYGVKD. Losses at the gene ends were 5 bases for V and 4 bases for J; bases not matched to a gene: 13. The CDR3 nucleotides read TGTGCCATCAGTCCGGTAGCGGGAGGGCCCGATGTGTACGAGCAGTACTTC. Amino acid sequence: CAISPVAGGPDVYEQYF.

J is TRBJ2-3 and V is TRBV18; unclear D gene. The CDR3 consists of 15 residues. Trimming took off 4 bases at V and 2 bases at J, with 13 bases between the two ends. The V gene's germline CDR1 is KGHSH and CDR2 LQKENI. The DNA of the CDR3 is TGTGCCAGCTCACGGCGGCGCTATTACACAGATACGCAGTATTTT. It translates to CASSRRRYYTDTQYF.

This chain joins TRBV7-9 and TRBJ2-7, with 10 nucleotides matching TRBD2. Germline CDR1 and CDR2: SEHNR and FQNEAQ (reference sequence). The CDR3 spans 15 residues. V shed 3 bases and J 4 bases; nucleotides not matched to a gene: 6. CDR3 loop: CASSFPSGSMYEQYF. The CDR3 DNA follows: TGTGCCAGCAGCTTCCCTAGCGGGAGTATGTACGAGCAGTACTTC. The full variable domain, rest sourced from reference TRBV7-9 and TRBJ2-7, is DTGVSQNPRHKITKRGQNVTFRCDPISEHNRLYWYRQTLGQGPEFLTYFQNEAQLEKSRLLSDRFSAERPKGSFSTLEIQRTEQGDSAMYLCASSFPSGSMYEQYFGPGTRLTVT.

The J gene is TRBJ2-3, the V gene TRBV19; 9 nucleotides match TRBD2. The CDR3 consists of 16 residues. Germline CDR1 is LNHDA and CDR2 is SQIVND (reference sequence). The J segment lost 0 bases and the V segment lost 3 bases, leaving 4 bases of the junction unmatched. CDR3 nucleotides: TGTGCCAGTAGTATCGCCAGCGGGGGGAGCACAGATACGCAGTATTTT. This codes for CASSIASGGSTDTQYF. Filled out from reference TRBV19 and TRBJ2-3, the complete variable domain reads DGGITQSPKYLFRKEGQNVTLSCEQNLNHDAMYWYRQDPGQGLRLIYYSQIVNDFQKGDIAEGYSVSREKKESFPLTVTSAQKNPTAFYLCASSIASGGSTDTQYFGPGTRLTVL.